Given below is one T cell receptor (beta chain) in context. Its specificity is not known. The data belong to a study of monozygotic twins with inflammatory bowel disease. TCRdb re-called the 5' RACE reads and shows each CDR3 protein once, DNA omitted. The sample totals about 160,000 distinct CDR3 sequences. There are 13 residues in the CDR3. Germline V gene lookup returns CDR1 DFQATT and CDR2 SNEGSKA (reference sequence). Study conclusions and caveats: Among IBD patients, fewer clonotypes were shared with others than among healthy twins, especially with disease activity.

The sequence was collected from a human donor with ulcerative colitis or Crohn's disease, or a healthy co-twin of an affected twin (not recorded which). The gene calls are TRBV20-1 and TRBJ1-2; TCRdb names TRBD1, which stays unverified in the absence of DNA. Sequences were obtained from blood. CDR3 region: CSASTDPGQGYTF.